This T cell receptor beta chain stems from a study of a mutant IDH1 vaccine in newly diagnosed glioma. Across the whole study: Weeks 1, 3, 5, 7, 11, 15, 19 and 23 were when patients received their eight vaccinations. Patients began vaccination 4-6 weeks after radiotherapy alone, or with temozolomide cycles. Males made up about 62% and females roughly 40% of treated patients, whose mean age was around 40 years.

Germline-derived CDR1 and CDR2 are KGHSH and LQKENI. V was clipped by 6 bases and J by 2 bases, with 22 bases between them. There are 18 residues in the CDR3. This clone has a single count. No antigen is known for it. The time point denotes: week 11, during vaccination. Every vaccine dose comprised 300 ug of mutant IDH1 20-mer peptide plus topical imiquimod. The astrocytomas were IDH1-mutant, ATRX-negative, and WHO grade 3 or 4. The method was immunoSEQ multiplex PCR; TCRdb's version includes in-frame clones alone and lacks a portion of them. The sample consists of around 60,000 clones, about nine tenths of them appearing once.

Source: PBMCs, taken from a glioma patient whose treatment included an IDH1 peptide vaccine. This sequence joins TRBV18 and TRBJ2-2; D is perhaps TRBD2 (6 bases). The sequence was collected from a man aged 35 to 55 with glioma. CDR3 nucleotide sequence: TGTGCCAGCTCCCCATCCCCGACTAGGGACCGAAACACCGGGGAGCTGTTTTTT. Translation: CASSPSPTRDRNTGELFF.